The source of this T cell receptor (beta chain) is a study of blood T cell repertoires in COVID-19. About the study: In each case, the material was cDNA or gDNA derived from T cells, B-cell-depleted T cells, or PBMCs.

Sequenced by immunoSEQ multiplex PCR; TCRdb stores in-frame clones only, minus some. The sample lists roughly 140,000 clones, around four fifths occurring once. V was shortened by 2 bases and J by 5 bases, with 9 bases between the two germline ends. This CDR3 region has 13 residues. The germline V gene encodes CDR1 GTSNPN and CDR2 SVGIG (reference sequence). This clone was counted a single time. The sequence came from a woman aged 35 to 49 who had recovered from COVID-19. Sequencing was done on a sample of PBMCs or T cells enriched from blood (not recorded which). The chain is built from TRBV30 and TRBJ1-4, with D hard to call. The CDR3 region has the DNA TGTGCCTGGAGTACGGGGTCCAATGAAAAACTGTTTTTT. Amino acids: CAWSTGSNEKLFF.